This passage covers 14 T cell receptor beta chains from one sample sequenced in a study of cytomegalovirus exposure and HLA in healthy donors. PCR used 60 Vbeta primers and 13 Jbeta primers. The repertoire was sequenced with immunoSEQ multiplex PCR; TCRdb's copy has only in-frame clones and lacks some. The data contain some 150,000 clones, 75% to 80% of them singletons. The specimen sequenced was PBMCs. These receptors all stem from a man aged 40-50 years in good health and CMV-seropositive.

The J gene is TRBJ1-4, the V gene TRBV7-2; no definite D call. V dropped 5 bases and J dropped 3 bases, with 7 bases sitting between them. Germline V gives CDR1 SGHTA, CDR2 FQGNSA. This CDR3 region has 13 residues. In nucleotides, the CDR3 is TGTGCCAGCAGCCCTCTCGCTAATGAAAAACTGTTTTTT. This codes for CASSPLANEKLFF.

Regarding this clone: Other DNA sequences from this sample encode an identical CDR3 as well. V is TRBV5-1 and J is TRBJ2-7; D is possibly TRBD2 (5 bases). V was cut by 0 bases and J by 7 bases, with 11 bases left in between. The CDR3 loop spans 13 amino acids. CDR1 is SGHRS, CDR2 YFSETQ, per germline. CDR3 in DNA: TGCGCCAGCAGCTTGGGGCCTTCGGGAGAGCAGTACTTC. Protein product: CASSLGPSGEQYF.

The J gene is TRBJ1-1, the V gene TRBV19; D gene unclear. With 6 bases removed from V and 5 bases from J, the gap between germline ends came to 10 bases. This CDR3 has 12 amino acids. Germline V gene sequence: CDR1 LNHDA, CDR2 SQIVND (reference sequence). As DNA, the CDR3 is TGTGCCAGTAGGGAGCGGGGAACTGAAGCTTTCTTT. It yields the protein CASRERGTEAFF. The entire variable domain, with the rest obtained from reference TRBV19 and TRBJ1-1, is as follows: DGGITQSPKYLFRKEGQNVTLSCEQNLNHDAMYWYRQDPGQGLRLIYYSQIVNDFQKGDIAEGYSVSREKKESFPLTVTSAQKNPTAFYLCASRERGTEAFFGQGTRLTVV.

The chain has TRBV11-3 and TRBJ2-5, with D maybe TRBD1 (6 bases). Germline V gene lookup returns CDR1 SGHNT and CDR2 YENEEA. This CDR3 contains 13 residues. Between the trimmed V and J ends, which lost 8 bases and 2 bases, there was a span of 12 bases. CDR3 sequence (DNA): TGTGCCAGCCAGGGGAGACTACAAGAGACCCAGTACTTC. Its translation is CASQGRLQETQYF.

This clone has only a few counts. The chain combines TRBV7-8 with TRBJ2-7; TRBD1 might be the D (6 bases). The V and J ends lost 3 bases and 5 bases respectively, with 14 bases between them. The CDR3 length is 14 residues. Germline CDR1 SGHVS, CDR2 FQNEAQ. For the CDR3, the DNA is TGTGCCAGCAGCTTCCTAACAGGGAGAGACGAGCAGTACTTC. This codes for CASSFLTGRDEQYF.

The CDR3 is CASTGDFSWDTQYF. CDR3 nucleotide sequence: TGTGCCAGCACCGGGGACTTCTCGTGGGATACGCAGTATTTT. The chain is built from TRBV6-5 and TRBJ2-3; tentatively, D is TRBD2 (6 bases). V was cut by 7 bases and J by 6 bases, with 17 bases left in between. Germline CDR1 and CDR2: MNHEY and SVGAGI. The CDR3 covers 14 residues.

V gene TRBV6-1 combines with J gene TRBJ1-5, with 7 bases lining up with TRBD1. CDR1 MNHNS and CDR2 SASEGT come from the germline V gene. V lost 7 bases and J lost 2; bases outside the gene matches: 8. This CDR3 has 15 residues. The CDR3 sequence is CASTPGQSGNQPQHF. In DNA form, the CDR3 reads TGTGCCAGCACTCCGGGACAGTCTGGCAATCAGCCCCAGCATTTT.

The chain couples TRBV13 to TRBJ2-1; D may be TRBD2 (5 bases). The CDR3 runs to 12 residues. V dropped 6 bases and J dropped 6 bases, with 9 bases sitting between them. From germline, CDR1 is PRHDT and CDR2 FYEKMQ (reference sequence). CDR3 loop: CASSRTFNEQFF. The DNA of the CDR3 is TGTGCCAGCAGTAGGACTTTCAATGAGCAGTTCTTC.

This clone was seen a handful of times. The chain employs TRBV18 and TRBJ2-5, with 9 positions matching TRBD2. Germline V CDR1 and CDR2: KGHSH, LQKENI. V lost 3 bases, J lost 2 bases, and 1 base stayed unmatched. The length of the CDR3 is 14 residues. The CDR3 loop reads CASSPGLAQETQYF. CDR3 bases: TGTGCCAGCTCACCGGGACTAGCTCAAGAGACCCAGTACTTC.

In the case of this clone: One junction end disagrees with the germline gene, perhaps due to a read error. CDR3 coding DNA: TGCGCCAGCAGCACTCGGACAGGGGACCGCAATTCACCCCCCCACTTT. Translated, it gives CASSTRTGDRNSPPHF. The rearrangement links TRBV5-1 to TRBJ1-6; TRBD1 aligns across 9 bases. Germline V CDR1 and CDR2: SGHRS, YFSETQ. This CDR3 has 16 residues.

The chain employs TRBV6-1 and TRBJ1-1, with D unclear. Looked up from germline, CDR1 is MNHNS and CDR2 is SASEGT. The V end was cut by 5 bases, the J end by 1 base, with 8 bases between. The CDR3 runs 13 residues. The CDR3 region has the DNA TGTGCCAGCAGTTTGTCGAGGAACACTGAAGCTTTCTTT. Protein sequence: CASSLSRNTEAFF.

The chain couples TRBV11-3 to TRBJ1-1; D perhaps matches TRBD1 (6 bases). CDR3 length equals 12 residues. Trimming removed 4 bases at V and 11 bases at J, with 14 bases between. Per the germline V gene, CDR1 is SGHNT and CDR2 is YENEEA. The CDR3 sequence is CASSSRGGGAFF. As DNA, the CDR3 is TGTGCCAGCAGCTCAAGAGGGGGAGGGGCTTTCTTT.

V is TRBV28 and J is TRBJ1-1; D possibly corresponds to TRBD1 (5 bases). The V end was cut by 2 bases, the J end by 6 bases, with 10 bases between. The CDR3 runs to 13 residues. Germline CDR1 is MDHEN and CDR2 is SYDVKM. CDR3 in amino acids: CASSLLRVSEAFF. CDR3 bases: TGTGCCAGCAGTTTACTCAGGGTTTCTGAAGCTTTCTTT.

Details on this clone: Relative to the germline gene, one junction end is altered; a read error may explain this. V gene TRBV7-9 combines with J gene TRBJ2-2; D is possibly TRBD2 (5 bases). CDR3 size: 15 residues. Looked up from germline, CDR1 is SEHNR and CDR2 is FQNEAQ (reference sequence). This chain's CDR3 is CASGFDYQNTGELFF. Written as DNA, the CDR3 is TGTGCCAGCGGCTTCGACTACCAGAACACCGGGGAGCTGTTTTTT.